This T cell receptor (beta chain) was sequenced in a study of T cell changes during pregnancy in multiple sclerosis. This CDR3 has 15 residues. CDR1 is SGHTA, CDR2 FQGTGA, per germline. Trimming took 2 bases from V and 7 from J, leaving 18 bases between them. Libraries were prepared by immunoSEQ multiplex PCR; TCRdb keeps only in-frame clonotypes and omits some of them. Here the sample spans tens of thousands of clones, 92% being singletons. Source: CD4+ T cells from peripheral blood mononuclear cells, taken in the second trimester of pregnancy. The receptor's source is a female donor in good health, enrolled as a control in a pregnancy study. The chain is built from TRBV7-3 and TRBJ2-7; D is possibly TRBD1 (6 bases). CDR3 DNA sequence: TGTGCCAGCAGCTTAGGAACGGCTCCAAGGGGGGAGCAGTACTTC. Protein product: CASSLGTAPRGEQYF.